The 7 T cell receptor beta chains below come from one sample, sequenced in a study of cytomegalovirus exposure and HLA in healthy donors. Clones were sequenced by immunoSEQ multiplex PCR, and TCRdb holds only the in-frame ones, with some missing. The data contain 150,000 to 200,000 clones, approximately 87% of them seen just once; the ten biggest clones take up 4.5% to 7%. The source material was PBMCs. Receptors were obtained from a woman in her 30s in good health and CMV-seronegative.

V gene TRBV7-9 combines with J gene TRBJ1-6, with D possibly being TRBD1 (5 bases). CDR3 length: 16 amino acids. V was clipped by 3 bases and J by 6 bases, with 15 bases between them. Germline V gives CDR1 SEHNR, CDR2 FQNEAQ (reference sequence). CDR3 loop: CASSFPGGTINSPLHF. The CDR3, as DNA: TGTGCCAGCAGCTTTCCCGGGGGGACTATTAATTCACCCCTCCACTTT.

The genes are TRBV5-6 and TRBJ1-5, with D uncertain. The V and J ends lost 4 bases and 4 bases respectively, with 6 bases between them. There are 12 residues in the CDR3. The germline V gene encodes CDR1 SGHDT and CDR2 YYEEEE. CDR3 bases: TGTGCCAGCAGCGCGTATAATCAGCCCCAGCATTTT. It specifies CASSAYNQPQHF.

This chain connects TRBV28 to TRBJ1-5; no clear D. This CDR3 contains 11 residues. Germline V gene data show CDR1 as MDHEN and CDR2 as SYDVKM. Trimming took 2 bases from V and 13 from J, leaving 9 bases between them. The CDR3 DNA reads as TGTGCCAGCAGTTTAACCGCGGGACAGCATTTT. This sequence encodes CASSLTAGQHF.

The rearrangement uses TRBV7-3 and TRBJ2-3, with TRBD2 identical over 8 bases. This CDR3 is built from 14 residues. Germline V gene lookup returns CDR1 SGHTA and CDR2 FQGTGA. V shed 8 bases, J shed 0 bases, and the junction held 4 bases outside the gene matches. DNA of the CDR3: TGTGCCAGCGGCCGGGGGGGAAGCACAGATACGCAGTATTTT. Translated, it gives CASGRGGSTDTQYF. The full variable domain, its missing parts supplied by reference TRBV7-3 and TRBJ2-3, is GAGVSQTPSNKVTEKGKYVELRCDPISGHTALYWYRQSLGQGPEFLIYFQGTGAADDSGLPNDRFFAVRPEGSVSTLKIQRTERGDSAVYLCASGRGGSTDTQYFGPGTRLTVL.

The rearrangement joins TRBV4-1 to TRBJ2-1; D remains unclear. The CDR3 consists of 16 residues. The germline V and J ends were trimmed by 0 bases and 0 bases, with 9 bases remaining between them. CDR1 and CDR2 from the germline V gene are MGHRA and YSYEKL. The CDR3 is CASSQDRSASYNEQFF. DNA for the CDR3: TGCGCCAGCAGCCAAGATAGGAGCGCCTCCTACAATGAGCAGTTCTTC.

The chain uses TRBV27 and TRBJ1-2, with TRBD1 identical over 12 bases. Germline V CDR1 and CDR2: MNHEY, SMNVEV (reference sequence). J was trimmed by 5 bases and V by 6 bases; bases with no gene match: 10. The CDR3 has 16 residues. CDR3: CASRGTGGPSWYGYTF. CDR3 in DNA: TGTGCCAGCAGAGGGACAGGGGGCCCCTCCTGGTATGGCTACACCTTC.

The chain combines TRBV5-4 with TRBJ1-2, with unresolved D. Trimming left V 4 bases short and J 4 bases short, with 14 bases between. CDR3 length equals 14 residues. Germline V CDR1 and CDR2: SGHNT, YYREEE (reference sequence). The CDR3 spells CASSLPQSPYGYTF. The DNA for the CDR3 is TGTGCCAGCAGCCTACCACAGAGCCCCTATGGCTACACCTTC.